This passage covers 7 T cell receptor beta chains from one sample sequenced in a study of blood T cells in healthy people across ages (dated by TCRdb to the mid-2010s). To prepare the library, 5' RACE was applied. The second PCR ran for about 6 to 12 cycles and used a J-beta primer mix along with a sample-barcoded 5' primer. TCRdb cleaned the public reads at Q25 with fastp, built clones with MiXCR and kept in-frame beta chains. Rows with a matching CDR3 protein are joined into one entry that keeps the most common DNA and genes. The sample records 1.5 million to 2 million distinct CDR3 sequences, about 39% of which are singletons. The ten largest clonotypes hold 20% to 25% of the sample. What was sequenced was blood. Source of these receptors: a human donor in good health.

This clonotype was seen only a few times. The chain carries TRBV12-3 or TRBV12-4 and TRBJ1-2; D unclear. This CDR3 is 12 amino acids long. V dropped 3 bases and J dropped 7 bases, with 9 bases sitting between them. Here the CDR3 reads CASSFQFVGYTF. CDR3 sequence (DNA): TGTGCCAGCAGTTTTCAGTTCGTTGGCTACACCTTC.

The J gene is TRBJ1-5, the V gene TRBV6-6, with D tentatively TRBD1 (6 bases). The germline gives CDR1 MNHNY, CDR2 SVGAGI (reference sequence). The CDR3 is 13 amino acids. The V gene lost 8 bases and the J gene lost 5 bases, with 13 bases spanning the gap. The CDR3 DNA sequence: TGTGCCAGCCGTCTACAGGGAGATCAGCCCCAGCATTTT. It codes for CASRLQGDQPQHF.

Only a few counts were recorded for this clonotype. The J gene is TRBJ2-7, the V gene TRBV12-3 or TRBV12-4; D unclear. The CDR3 spans 13 residues. Trimming left V 9 bases short and J 3 bases short, with 15 bases between. In DNA, the CDR3 is TGTGCCAGTTCCCCCGACGGTTACTACGAGCAGTACTTC. Protein product: CASSPDGYYEQYF.

This chain links TRBV7-2 with TRBJ1-6; D unclear. This CDR3 has 16 amino acids. CDR1 and CDR2 from the germline V gene are SGHTA and FQGNSA. V shed 5 bases and J shed 3 bases, with 14 bases lying between them. CDR3 protein: CASSQDRAHYNSPLHF. The DNA for the CDR3 is TGTGCCAGCAGCCAAGACCGGGCCCACTATAATTCACCCCTCCACTTT.

The rearrangement joins TRBV29-1 to TRBJ2-5; 13 bases agree with TRBD2. V gave up 5 bases and J gave up 11 bases; unmatched junction bases: 14. The germline CDR1 and CDR2 sequences are SQVTM and ANQGSEA. This CDR3 spans 15 amino acids. CDR3 protein: CSVWTSGRYGNEQYF. In DNA form, the CDR3 reads TGCAGCGTTTGGACTAGCGGGAGATACGGCAATGAGCAGTACTTC.

The chain is built from TRBV20-1 and TRBJ1-4, with 7 bases that match TRBD1. The CDR3 is 11 amino acids. V lost 6 bases, J lost 8 bases, and 3 bases stayed unmatched. Germline-derived CDR1 and CDR2 are DFQATT and SNEGSKA (reference sequence). CDR3 DNA: TGCAGTGCCAAGACAGGGGAAAAACTGTTTTTT. Its protein is CSAKTGEKLFF.

The chain combines TRBV7-9 with TRBJ2-6; the D gene is possibly TRBD1 (5 bases). The CDR3 loop spans 15 amino acids. Germline CDR1 and CDR2: SEHNR and FQNEAQ (reference sequence). Trimming pared 2 bases from V and 3 bases from J, leaving 8 bases between. The CDR3 loop is CASSLQGDGANVLTF. DNA for the CDR3: TGTGCCAGCAGCTTACAAGGGGATGGGGCCAACGTCCTGACTTTC.